A single sample is the source of the 18 T cell receptor beta chains below, sequenced in a study of T cells in Graves' hyperthyroidism and ophthalmopathy. Amplified TCR beta CDR3 regions derived from RNA transcripts. Carried out on the TCR CDR3, a first-round RT-PCR used the HTBI primer set. TCRdb redid the calling of the multiplex PCR reads with MiXCR, one entry per CDR3 protein. In the table there are about 640,000 distinct CDR3 sequences, more than 14% of which are singletons. The material sequenced was blood. These receptors came from a woman in her forties or fifties with Graves' ophthalmopathy.

The chain combines TRBV4-3 with TRBJ2-4; TRBD2 matches at 7 bases. With 1 base clipped from V and 0 bases from J, the junction kept 12 bases outside the gene matches. Germline lookup yields CDR1 LGHNA and CDR2 YSLEER. CDR3 length: 19 residues. CDR3 in amino acids: CASSQATFSSGLAKNIQYF. The CDR3 DNA is TGCGCCAGCAGCCAAGCGACGTTCTCTAGCGGACTAGCCAAAAACATTCAGTACTTC.

As for this clonotype: Given a much more abundant clone one base away, this may be a read error. This sequence joins TRBV12-3 or TRBV12-4 and TRBJ1-1; D unclear. The CDR3 is made up of 16 amino acids. In nucleotides, the CDR3 is TGTGCCAGCAGTTTGAGGGCAGACCCCATGAACACTGGAGCTTTCTTT. Translated: CASSLRADPMNTGAFF.

This clonotype has more than one count but fewer than ten. Since a much larger clone is just one base distant, this may be a read error. The gene calls are TRBV7-3 and TRBJ2-1, with D maybe TRBD1 (6 bases). V dropped 5 bases and J dropped 0 bases, with 8 bases sitting between them. The CDR3 is 14 amino acids. CDR1 and CDR2 from the germline V gene are SGHTA and FQGTGA. The CDR3, as DNA: TGTGCCAGCAGCAAGGACAGCTCCTACAATGAGCAGTTCTTC. Residues: CASSKDSSYNEQFF.

On this clonotype itself: A much larger clone differs by one base, so this may be a read error. This chain joins TRBV18 and TRBJ2-5; TRBD2 matches at 8 bases. TRBJ2-1 explains the end of the DNA better; the J call may be wrong. Germline assignment: CDR1 KGHSH and CDR2 LQKENI. The CDR3 runs to 17 residues. CDR3 DNA sequence: TGTGCCAGCTCACCCCGGACTAGCCCAGAGGGCCAGAAGACCCAGTTCTTC. This sequence encodes CASSPRTSPEGQKTQFF.

This clonotype was observed many times. The V and J genes are TRBV30 and TRBJ2-6; either TRBD1 or TRBD2 may fit D (5 bases each). CDR3 length: 13 residues. The V end was cut by 4 bases, the J end by 4 bases, with 8 bases between. The V gene's germline CDR1 is GTSNPN and CDR2 SVGIG (reference sequence). This CDR3 reads CAWNEGGANVLTF. The CDR3 nucleotides are TGTGCCTGGAATGAGGGGGGGGCCAACGTCCTGACTTTC.

This sequence joins TRBV6-1 and TRBJ1-3, with D uncertain. V was clipped by 2 bases and J by 1 base, with 9 bases between them. CDR1 MNHNS and CDR2 SASEGT come from the germline V gene. The CDR3 totals 15 residues. The CDR3 loop reads CASSETPLSGNTIYF. The CDR3, as DNA: TGTGCCAGCAGTGAAACTCCTTTGTCTGGAAACACCATATATTTT.

Ten or more counts support this clonotype. The rearrangement uses TRBV3-1 and TRBJ2-6, with D possibly matching TRBD2 (6 bases). V lost 2 bases, J lost 3 bases, and 11 bases lay in between. The germline CDR1 and CDR2 sequences are LGHDT and YNNKEL (reference sequence). This CDR3 contains 16 residues. The CDR3 DNA reads TGTGCCAGCAGCCAACGACGGGACTTTGGGGCCAACGTCCTGACTTTC. Amino acids: CASSQRRDFGANVLTF.

CDR3 sequence reads: CSVVSGRAQTGELFF. As DNA, the CDR3 is TGCAGCGTTGTTTCCGGGAGGGCCCAAACCGGGGAGCTGTTTTTT. This chain links TRBV29-1 with TRBJ2-2, with 8 bases fitting TRBD2. Germline-derived CDR1 and CDR2 are SQVTM and ANQGSEA. Trimming at V came to 4 bases and at J to 5 bases, leaving 9 bases not matched to a gene. This CDR3 spans 15 amino acids.

The CDR3 protein is CATGLAGVPDTQYF. The CDR3 bases are TGTGCCACAGGACTAGCGGGAGTCCCAGATACGCAGTATTTT. The J gene is TRBJ2-3, the V gene TRBV27; TRBD2 agrees at 13 bases. V gave up 10 bases and J gave up 4 bases; unmatched junction bases: 5. This CDR3 region has 14 residues. Germline-derived CDR1 and CDR2 are MNHEY and SMNVEV (reference sequence).

Notes on this clonotype: A much more abundant neighbour one base away suggests this may be a read error. The chain carries TRBV7-2 and TRBJ1-1; D might be TRBD1 (5 bases). V was trimmed by 8 bases and J by 7 bases, leaving 11 bases between them. Per germline, CDR1 SGHTA and CDR2 FQGNSA. This CDR3 contains 11 residues. The CDR3 here is CASGPDSEAFF. The CDR3, as DNA: TGTGCCAGCGGCCCCGACAGTGAAGCTTTCTTT.

In its sample, this clonotype was seen once. This clone may be a read error of a much larger clone one base away. The chain recombines TRBV9 with TRBJ2-7; D not resolved. The better agreement between TRBJ2-1 and the DNA end casts doubt on the J call. Germline-derived CDR1 and CDR2 are SGDLS and YYNGEE. This CDR3 is 15 amino acids long. CDR3 loop: CASSVSSDPSYEQFF. The DNA for the CDR3 is TGTGCCAGCAGCGTATCATCGGATCCTTCCTACGAGCAGTTCTTC.

This clonotype was seen ten or more times. The chain recombines TRBV7-9 with TRBJ1-2; tentative D call: TRBD1 (6 bases). The CDR3 has 14 residues. Per germline, CDR1 SEHNR and CDR2 FQNEAQ (reference sequence). Trimming took 7 bases from V and 4 from J, leaving 16 bases between them. The CDR3 bases are TGTGCCAGCACGTCGACAGGACTTGGCTATGGCTACACCTTC. Translating gives CASTSTGLGYGYTF.

This clonotype was recorded many times. The chain employs TRBV20-1 and TRBJ2-1; 8 bases are a match to TRBD1. Trimming took 0 bases from V and 0 from J; bases not matched to a gene: 7. CDR3 length equals 17 residues. Looked up from germline, CDR1 is DFQATT and CDR2 is SNEGSKA (reference sequence). The CDR3 region is CSARDFPDRGSYNEQFF. CDR3 in DNA: TGCAGTGCTAGAGATTTTCCCGACAGGGGCTCCTACAATGAGCAGTTCTTC.

This sequence joins TRBV4-1 and TRBJ2-3, with 9 bases identical to TRBD2. Germline lookup yields CDR1 MGHRA and CDR2 YSYEKL. This CDR3 contains 19 residues. Germline trimming cut 2 bases from V and 1 base from J; bases unmatched to any gene: 13. The CDR3 protein is CASSQQVDPAGGRTDTQYF. DNA of the CDR3: TGCGCCAGCAGCCAACAGGTGGACCCAGCGGGAGGCCGCACAGATACGCAGTATTTT.

This clonotype has more than one count but fewer than ten. The chain couples TRBV4-3 to TRBJ1-2; 9 positions match TRBD1. Germline loops: CDR1 LGHNA, CDR2 YSLEER. The CDR3 is 16 amino acids. The V gene end was trimmed by 0 bases and the J gene end by 8 bases; junction bases not matched to a gene: 10. The CDR3 is CASSQDHTGGHRGYTF. The DNA of the CDR3 is TGCGCCAGCAGCCAAGATCACACAGGGGGCCATAGGGGCTACACCTTC.

This clonotype has just a few counts. The chain is built from TRBV10-3 and TRBJ2-6; D might be TRBD2 (6 bases). Germline assignment: CDR1 ENHRY and CDR2 SYGVKD. This CDR3 has 15 amino acids. Trimming left V 3 bases short and J 2 bases short, with 8 bases between. In DNA, the CDR3 is TGTGCCATCAGTGATGGAGGGCCTGGGGCCAACGTCCTGACTTTC. The encoded protein is CAISDGGPGANVLTF.

About this clonotype itself: One base away lies a much larger clone, so this may be a sequencing read error. The chain links TRBV5-6 to TRBJ2-2; 7 nucleotides agree with TRBD2. Germline V lookup: CDR1 SGHDT, CDR2 YYEEEE. There are 17 residues in the CDR3. The CDR3 coding sequence is TGTGCCAGCAGCTTGGCATGGGCGGGAGATGGCACCGGGGAGCCGTTTTTT. This sequence encodes CASSLAWAGDGTGEPFF.

This clonotype was observed at least ten times. The rearrangement uses TRBV27 and TRBJ1-2; D perhaps matches TRBD1 (5 bases). CDR1 is MNHEY, CDR2 SMNVEV, per germline (reference sequence). The CDR3 length is 14 residues. Trimming removed 4 bases from V and 8 bases from J, with 17 bases in between. CDR3 DNA sequence: TGTGCCAGCAGTTACCGCAGGGTATCGGGAGGCTACACCTTC. As protein: CASSYRRVSGGYTF.